Following are 18 T cell receptor beta chains from one sample sequenced in a study of control samples from healthy donors and cancer patients. Generated by immunoSEQ multiplex PCR, the TCRdb table keeps only in-frame clones and is missing some. This sample has approximately 100,000 clones; roughly 90% occur once, and the top ten carry 7.8%. The sample consisted of blood. These receptors came from a man younger than 40 in good health.

The genes are TRBV28 and TRBJ1-5; D unresolved. The CDR3 loop spans 17 amino acids. Germline-derived CDR1 and CDR2 are MDHEN and SYDVKM. V dropped 1 base and J dropped 0 bases, with 13 bases sitting between them. In DNA form, the CDR3 reads TGTGCCAGCAGTTTATTGGCCAGGACCTATAGCAATCAGCCCCAGCATTTT. Amino acids: CASSLLARTYSNQPQHF.

The gene calls are TRBV3-1 (or the pseudogene TRBV3-2) and TRBJ1-1; TRBD1 matches 7 bases. The CDR3 covers 15 residues. Losses at the gene ends were 1 base for V and 2 bases for J; bases not matched to a gene: 4. Per the germline V gene, CDR1 is LGHDT and CDR2 is YNNKEL (reference sequence). CDR3 region: CASSQGTGGNTEAFF. DNA for the CDR3: TGTGCCAGCAGCCAAGGGACAGGAGGCAACACTGAAGCTTTCTTT.

A single count supports this clone. CDR3 in amino acids: CATSDQGAYGYTF. The CDR3 coding sequence is TGTGCCACCAGTGATCAGGGGGCGTATGGCTACACCTTC. V and J are TRBV24-1 and TRBJ1-2; 8 bases agree with TRBD1. Germline V gene data show CDR1 as KGHDR and CDR2 as SFDVKD. This CDR3 spans 13 amino acids. Trimming took 3 bases from V and 5 from J; bases not matched to a gene: 1.

This clone was counted between two and nine times. The J gene is TRBJ2-3, the V gene TRBV7-2; D remains ambiguous. V dropped 5 bases and J dropped 4 bases, with 16 bases sitting between them. Germline V gives CDR1 SGHTA, CDR2 FQGNSA. This CDR3 has 15 residues. CDR3 sequence: CASSPIGIPPDTQYF. The CDR3, as DNA: TGTGCCAGCAGCCCAATCGGAATACCCCCAGATACGCAGTATTTT.

The chain is built from TRBV27 and TRBJ2-5; D could derive from TRBD1 or TRBD2 (6 bases each). Germline CDR1 MNHEY, CDR2 SMNVEV (reference sequence). Trimming removed 8 bases from V and 5 bases from J, with 21 bases in between. The CDR3 consists of 15 residues. The CDR3 loop reads CASSSGQGRRETQYF. CDR3 nucleotide sequence: TGTGCCAGCTCATCGGGGCAGGGGAGGCGTGAGACCCAGTACTTC.

The rearrangement uses TRBV5-8 and TRBJ1-5; 9 bases align to TRBD1. The J segment lost 7 bases and the V segment lost 0 bases, leaving 5 bases of the junction unmatched. Germline V gene sequence: CDR1 SGHTS, CDR2 YDEGEE. The CDR3 totals 15 residues. The CDR3 loop is CASSLGQGDRQPQHF. CDR3 in DNA: TGTGCCAGCAGCTTGGGACAGGGGGATCGACAGCCCCAGCATTTT.

The rearrangement uses TRBV11-1 and TRBJ2-1; the match to TRBD2 covers 14 bases. The CDR3 loop spans 14 amino acids. Germline assignment: CDR1 SGHAT and CDR2 FQDESV (reference sequence). The J segment lost 8 bases and the V segment lost 4 bases, leaving 1 base of the junction unmatched. CDR3 bases: TGTGCCAGCAGCTCGGGACTAGCGGGAGATGAGCAGTTCTTC. This translates into CASSSGLAGDEQFF.

The chain has TRBV5-4 and TRBJ2-1; TRBD2 might be the D (5 bases). The CDR3 is 17 amino acids. Trimming removed 2 bases from V and 6 bases from J, with 21 bases in between. Germline CDR1 SGHNT, CDR2 YYREEE (reference sequence). CDR3 in DNA: TGTGCCAGCAGCTTTTCTTTGGCGGGCAAGAACCGCAATGAGCAGTTCTTC. Its translation: CASSFSLAGKNRNEQFF.

The chain is built from TRBV7-2 and TRBJ1-6; the match to TRBD1 covers 9 bases. V shed 6 bases, J shed 7 bases, and the junction held 10 bases outside the gene matches. CDR3 size: 16 residues. Germline CDR1 reads SGHTA; CDR2 reads FQGNSA. The CDR3 bases are TGTGCCAGCAGACCAAGGGGGGGACAGGGAAATTCACCCCTCCACTTT. Protein: CASRPRGGQGNSPLHF.

This chain joins TRBV10-1 and TRBJ1-1; no clear D. Germline lookup yields CDR1 WNHNN and CDR2 SYGVQD (reference sequence). The CDR3 runs to 14 residues. V dropped 3 bases and J dropped 4 bases, with 12 bases sitting between them. Written as DNA, the CDR3 is TGCGCCAGCAGTGACCACCCGTTAGGCACTGAAGCTTTCTTT. Its translation: CASSDHPLGTEAFF.

This chain uses TRBV5-6 with TRBJ1-5, with a tentative D call TRBD1 (6 bases). Germline V CDR1 and CDR2: SGHDT, YYEEEE. The CDR3 is made up of 17 amino acids. Trimming pared 2 bases from V and 0 bases from J, leaving 15 bases between. CDR3 in amino acids: CASSLWAGAYSNQPQHF. The CDR3 region has the DNA TGTGCCAGCAGCTTATGGGCAGGGGCCTATAGCAATCAGCCCCAGCATTTT.

This clone appeared once. The chain carries TRBV12-3 or TRBV12-4 and TRBJ2-3, with D hard to call. This CDR3 comprises 11 residues. V shed 4 bases and J shed 4 bases, with 3 bases lying between them. Here the CDR3 reads CASSSPDTQYF. Written as DNA, the CDR3 is TGTGCCAGCAGTTCTCCAGATACGCAGTATTTT.

The chain employs TRBV7-6 and TRBJ1-6; D is unresolved. V was pared by 1 base and J by 4 bases, with 11 bases between. Germline V gene data show CDR1 as SGHVS and CDR2 as FNYEAQ. The CDR3 has 16 amino acids. The CDR3 loop is CASSLGVTEYNSPLHF. CDR3 nucleotides: TGTGCCAGCAGCTTAGGTGTTACAGAGTATAATTCACCCCTCCACTTT.

The gene calls are TRBV19 and TRBJ2-7; the D call may be TRBD1 or TRBD2 (5 bases each). The ends were cut back, 7 bases at V and 7 bases at J, with 17 bases in the middle. CDR1 and CDR2 from the germline V gene are LNHDA and SQIVND (reference sequence). The CDR3 runs 13 residues. The CDR3 region has the DNA TGTGCCAGTAAGGGGACCCCGTCGGGGGAGCAGTACTTC. Amino acid sequence: CASKGTPSGEQYF.

The rearrangement joins TRBV5-4 to TRBJ2-2; unclear D gene. This CDR3 has 15 residues. Trimming stripped 0 bases from V and 0 bases from J, with 6 bases between. CDR1 is SGHNT and CDR2 is YYREEE in the germline V gene (reference sequence). The CDR3 sequence is CASSLGRSNTGELFF. As DNA, the CDR3 is TGTGCCAGCAGCTTGGGGCGGTCGAACACCGGGGAGCTGTTTTTT. Full variable domain (missing parts from reference TRBV5-4 and TRBJ2-2): ETGVTQSPTHLIKTRGQQVTLRCSSQSGHNTVSWYQQALGQGPQFIFQYYREEENGRGNFPPRFSGLQFPNYSSELNVNALELDDSALYLCASSLGRSNTGELFFGEGSRLTVL.

The chain joins TRBV2 to TRBJ1-2, with 7 bases fitting TRBD1. This CDR3 has 15 amino acids. J lost 5 bases, V lost 6 bases, and 12 bases had no gene match. Germline V CDR1 and CDR2: SNHLY, FYNNEI. The CDR3 reads CASRMASTGWYGYTF. The CDR3, as DNA: TGTGCCAGCAGAATGGCGTCGACAGGGTGGTATGGCTACACCTTC.

This rearrangement joins TRBV2 to TRBJ2-4; a weak D match, TRBD2 (5 bases). The CDR3 runs 15 residues. V shed 7 bases and J shed 1 base, with 14 bases lying between them. Germline assignment: CDR1 SNHLY and CDR2 FYNNEI. DNA for the CDR3: TGTGCCAGCAAGAAGTCCGGGGTGGCCAAAAACATTCAGTACTTC. Its protein product is CASKKSGVAKNIQYF.

The chain couples TRBV12-3 or TRBV12-4 to TRBJ2-7, with D possibly being TRBD1 (5 bases). The CDR3 sequence is 13 residues long. V gave up 7 bases and J gave up 3 bases, with 13 bases separating them. The DNA for the CDR3 is TGTGCCAGCACCCCCTCAGGGCTCTACGAGCAGTACTTC. Amino acids: CASTPSGLYEQYF.